This TCR beta chain is drawn from a study of blood T cell repertoires in COVID-19. The sample holds a few counts of this clone. Authors' processing steps: Quantification of nucleated cells was approximated via reference gene primer amplification. Profiled with immunoSEQ multiplex PCR; TCRdb holds only in-frame clones, not every one. For V, J and clone size, that table is used; D and trimming come from the DNA. There are under 200,000 clones in the sample; more than 70% occur only once, and around 3.6% lies in the top ten. Trimming left V 4 bases short and J 1 base short, with 10 bases between. This CDR3 is built from 14 residues. The germline V gene encodes CDR1 MGHRA and CDR2 YSYEKL.

The chain carries TRBV4-1 and TRBJ2-5; D might be TRBD2 (5 bases). The source of this sequence is a woman aged 50 to 65 in a cohort exposed to, infected with or recovered from COVID-19 (not recorded which). The sequencing input was PBMCs or T cells enriched from blood (not recorded which). This chain's CDR3 is CASSLTRAQETQYF. In DNA, the CDR3 is TGCGCCAGCAGCCTGACGCGGGCCCAAGAGACCCAGTACTTC.